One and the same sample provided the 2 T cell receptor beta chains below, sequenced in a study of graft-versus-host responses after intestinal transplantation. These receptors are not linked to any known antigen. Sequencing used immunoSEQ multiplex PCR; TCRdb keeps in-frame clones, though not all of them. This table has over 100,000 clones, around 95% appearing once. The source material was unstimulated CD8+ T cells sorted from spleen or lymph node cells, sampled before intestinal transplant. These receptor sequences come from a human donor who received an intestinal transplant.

CDR3 sequence reads: CASRPHRDLTYEQYF. The CDR3 nucleotides read TGTGCCAGCAGACCCCATAGGGACCTTACCTACGAGCAGTACTTC. The V call is TRBV27, the J call TRBJ2-5; D is tentatively TRBD1 or TRBD2 (5 bases each). The J call is uncertain, as TRBJ2-7 better fits the DNA end. The length of the CDR3 is 15 residues. The germline gives CDR1 MNHEY, CDR2 SMNVEV (reference sequence).

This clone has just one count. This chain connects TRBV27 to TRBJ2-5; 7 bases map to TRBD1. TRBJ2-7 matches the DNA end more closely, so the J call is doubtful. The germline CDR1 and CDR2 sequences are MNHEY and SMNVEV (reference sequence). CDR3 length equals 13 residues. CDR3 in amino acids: CASSILTGDEQYF. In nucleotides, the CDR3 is TGTGCCAGCAGTATATTAACAGGGGACGAGCAGTACTTC.